One and the same sample provided the 13 T cell receptor beta chains below, sequenced in a study of blood T cell repertoires in COVID-19. Data came from immunoSEQ multiplex PCR; TCRdb stores just in-frame clones and leaves some out. In the table there are about 250,000 clones, 75% to 85% of which are singletons. The source material was peripheral blood. The origin of the receptors is a man in his fifties or sixties with COVID-19, enrolled during active disease.

The V and J genes are TRBV5-4 and TRBJ1-5, with TRBD1 identical over 7 bases. Per germline, CDR1 SGHNT and CDR2 YYREEE (reference sequence). Trimming removed 2 bases from V and 4 bases from J; junction bases left unmatched: 9. The CDR3 loop spans 16 amino acids. This CDR3 is CASSLDGQVINQPQHF. CDR3 sequence (DNA): TGTGCCAGCAGCTTAGATGGACAGGTAATTAATCAGCCCCAGCATTTT.

The rearrangement uses TRBV6-2 or TRBV6-3 and TRBJ1-2, with 9 bases fitting TRBD1. The trim removed 6 bases at V and 5 bases at J, leaving 4 bases unmatched. The CDR3 totals 13 residues. Germline loops: CDR1 MNHEY, CDR2 SVGEGT. This CDR3 reads CASSGDRDYGYTF. CDR3 bases: TGTGCCAGCAGCGGGGACAGGGATTATGGCTACACCTTC.

The J gene is TRBJ2-4, the V gene TRBV6-5, with D perhaps matching TRBD2 (6 bases). CDR3 length equals 13 residues. Trimming shortened V by 2 bases and J by 10 bases, and 12 bases separated the two germline ends. Germline lookup yields CDR1 MNHEY and CDR2 SVGAGI. The CDR3 DNA sequence: TGTGCCAGCAGTTACACGGCAGGAGGGATTCAGTACTTC. Its protein product is CASSYTAGGIQYF.

The chain combines TRBV3-1 (or the pseudogene TRBV3-2) with TRBJ1-2, with D uncertain. CDR3 length equals 17 residues. V lost 0 bases, J lost 1 base, and 15 bases lay in between. Germline CDR1 LGHDT, CDR2 YNNKEL (reference sequence). CDR3: CASSQEGREPFNYGYTF. The DNA of the CDR3 is TGTGCCAGCAGCCAAGAAGGTCGGGAACCCTTTAACTATGGCTACACCTTC.

This chain joins TRBV7-9 and TRBJ1-1; D not certain. The germline CDR1 and CDR2 sequences are SEHNR and FQNEAQ (reference sequence). The CDR3 covers 12 residues. V shed 1 base and J shed 6 bases, with 6 bases lying between them. The CDR3, as DNA: TGTGCCAGCAGCTTAGATGTATCTGAAGCTTTCTTT. It yields the protein CASSLDVSEAFF.

This chain uses TRBV5-1 with TRBJ1-2, with 7 bases identical to TRBD1. Per germline, CDR1 SGHRS and CDR2 YFSETQ. The CDR3 length is 15 residues. With 5 bases clipped from V and 6 bases from J, the junction kept 13 bases outside the gene matches. CDR3 loop: CASSSGTDLGHGYTF. The CDR3 nucleotides read TGCGCCAGCAGTTCGGGGACAGATCTGGGGCATGGCTACACCTTC.

The chain employs TRBV2 and TRBJ2-5, with 15 bases fitting TRBD2. CDR3 length: 17 amino acids. Germline lookup yields CDR1 SNHLY and CDR2 FYNNEI. The junction had 10 bases not matched to a gene; V was cut back by 7 bases and J by 4 bases. For the CDR3, the DNA is TGTGCCAGCACCTGGACTAGCGGGGGGGCCAACAGAGAGACCCAGTACTTC. Translating gives CASTWTSGGANRETQYF.

This chain links TRBV19 with TRBJ1-5, with D maybe TRBD1 (6 bases). This CDR3 spans 17 amino acids. Germline assignment: CDR1 LNHDA and CDR2 SQIVND (reference sequence). Trimming took off 6 bases at V and 1 base at J, with 19 bases between the two ends. CDR3: CASSRQLTGTSNQPQHF. Here the CDR3 DNA reads TGTGCCAGTAGCCGCCAACTCACAGGGACGAGCAATCAGCCCCAGCATTTT.

The chain recombines TRBV9 with TRBJ2-2; TRBD1 matches at 7 bases. The CDR3 covers 13 residues. The V gene's germline CDR1 is SGDLS and CDR2 YYNGEE. Trimming removed 3 bases from V and 5 bases from J; junction bases left unmatched: 1. Written as DNA, the CDR3 is TGTGCCAGCAGCGGACAGGGTACCGGGGAGCTGTTTTTT. It encodes CASSGQGTGELFF.

The chain employs TRBV7-9 and TRBJ2-7, with 9 positions matching TRBD1. This CDR3 is built from 14 residues. Germline V gives CDR1 SEHNR, CDR2 FQNEAQ (reference sequence). V was pared by 5 bases and J by 3 bases, with 5 bases of the junction left unmatched. CDR3 sequence (DNA): TGTGCCAGCAGCCAGCTGACAGGGGGCTACGAGCAGTACTTC. Translation: CASSQLTGGYEQYF.

The chain employs TRBV7-8 and TRBJ1-2, with a weak D call TRBD1 (5 bases). The CDR3 has 13 residues. Trimming stripped 1 base from V and 2 bases from J, with 5 bases between. Germline CDR1 is SGHVS and CDR2 is FQNEAQ. CDR3 coding DNA: TGTGCCAGCAGCTTAGAGGGGAACTATGGCTACACCTTC. It translates to CASSLEGNYGYTF.

The chain joins TRBV21-1 to TRBJ2-3; TRBD1, the D gene given by the table, was not confirmed from the DNA. TRBV21-1 is a pseudogene. The CDR3 is 16 residues long. CDR3 region: CASSRQGTHSTDTQYF. CDR3 coding DNA: TGTGCCAGCAGCAGACAGGGGACCCACAGCACAGATACGCAGTATTTT.

V gene TRBV9 combines with J gene TRBJ1-6; no reliable D call. Looked up from germline, CDR1 is SGDLS and CDR2 is YYNGEE. The CDR3 consists of 15 residues. Trimming left V 3 bases short and J 6 bases short, with 13 bases between. The CDR3 DNA reads TGTGCCAGCAGCGAGGGAGGCTTGGGTAATTCACCCCTCCACTTT. Protein: CASSEGGLGNSPLHF. Combining the CDR3 with reference TRBV9 and TRBJ1-6 gives the whole variable domain DSGVTQTPKHLITATGQRVTLRCSPRSGDLSVYWYQQSLDQGLQFLIQYYNGEERAKGNILERFSAQQFPDLHSELNLSSLELGDSALYFCASSEGGLGNSPLHFGNGTRLTVT.